This passage covers 27 T cell receptor beta chains from one sample sequenced in a study of blood T cells in healthy people across ages. Next came a second PCR, run for about 7 to 12 cycles, which used a sample-barcoded 5' primer along with a J-beta primer mix. TCRdb reprocessed the 5' RACE reads via MiXCR and lists one record per CDR3 protein. Among about 1.5 million distinct CDR3 sequences listed, roughly two fifths were seen once. The sample taken for sequencing was blood. The receptors were gathered from a woman in her late teens or twenties in good health.

About this clonotype: Since the CDR3 does not end with the conserved phenylalanine or tryptophan, this likely comes from a read error. CDR3 in amino acids: CASSLDPYGYTL. The CDR3 nucleotides read TGTGCCAGCAGCTTAGACCCCTATGGCTACACCTTA. The chain employs TRBV7-9 and TRBJ1-2; D is unresolved. The CDR3 contains 12 residues. V was clipped by 1 base and J by 4 bases, with 4 bases between them. Per germline, CDR1 SEHNR and CDR2 FQNEAQ (reference sequence).

The gene calls are TRBV7-9 and TRBJ2-6; D call uncertain. Deletions cut 6 bases from V and 2 bases from J, with 11 bases between. Germline lookup yields CDR1 SEHNR and CDR2 FQNEAQ (reference sequence). The CDR3 consists of 15 residues. The CDR3 region is CASSPVQTGANVLTF. The CDR3 nucleotides read TGTGCCAGCAGTCCCGTACAAACTGGGGCCAACGTCCTGACTTTC.

The genes are TRBV6-6 and TRBJ1-2; D possibly corresponds to TRBD1 (5 bases). The CDR3 runs to 14 residues. Germline V CDR1 and CDR2: MNHNY, SVGAGI (reference sequence). The V gene lost 5 bases and the J gene lost 2 bases, with 12 bases spanning the gap. CDR3 loop: CASSIRGENYGYTF. CDR3 bases: TGTGCCAGCAGTATCCGGGGGGAGAACTATGGCTACACCTTC.

The chain links TRBV12-3 or TRBV12-4 to TRBJ1-6; 9 bases fit TRBD1. The CDR3 is 14 amino acids. J was trimmed by 8 bases and V by 6 bases; bases with no gene match: 5. The CDR3 protein is CASSWTGVDSPLHF. CDR3 in DNA: TGTGCCAGCAGCTGGACAGGGGTGGATTCACCCCTCCACTTT.

The chain carries TRBV7-9 and TRBJ1-1; TRBD1 is a possible D gene (6 bases). The germline V and J ends were trimmed by 1 base and 3 bases, with 12 bases remaining between them. The length of the CDR3 is 15 residues. Germline CDR1 and CDR2: SEHNR and FQNEAQ (reference sequence). CDR3 in amino acids: CASSLVVGADTEAFF. In DNA, the CDR3 is TGTGCCAGCAGCTTAGTTGTGGGGGCGGACACTGAAGCTTTCTTT.

This clonotype has just a few counts. The CDR3 loop is CASSESPGRNEQYF. CDR3 nucleotide sequence: TGCGCCAGCAGTGAGTCGCCAGGGAGAAACGAGCAGTACTTC. The chain joins TRBV10-1 to TRBJ2-7; D is perhaps TRBD1 or TRBD2 (5 bases each). Trimming stripped 0 bases from V and 5 bases from J, with 11 bases between. Per the germline V gene, CDR1 is WNHNN and CDR2 is SYGVQD (reference sequence). The CDR3 runs 14 residues.

This rearrangement joins TRBV6-2 or TRBV6-3 to TRBJ2-7; D perhaps matches TRBD2 (5 bases). This CDR3 spans 15 amino acids. V lost 2 bases and J 5 bases, leaving 16 bases between the germline ends. Germline loops: CDR1 MNHEY, CDR2 SVGEGT. CDR3 in amino acids: CASSYRRAAAHEQYF. CDR3 DNA: TGTGCCAGCAGTTACAGACGAGCGGCCGCCCACGAGCAGTACTTC.

This clonotype was found a few times. The rearrangement uses TRBV30 and TRBJ2-1; either TRBD1 or TRBD2 may fit D (6 bases each). CDR3 length equals 16 residues. The germline V gene has CDR1 GTSNPN and CDR2 SVGIG (reference sequence). Trimming took 0 bases from V and 6 from J, leaving 18 bases between them. The CDR3 region has the DNA TGTGCCTGGAGTGTAGGGGGGTCGGACTTTTTCAATGAGCAGTTCTTC. Protein product: CAWSVGGSDFFNEQFF.

As DNA, the CDR3 is TGTGCCAGCAGTTACGGGACTAGCAGAGTGGAGACCCAGTTCTTC. It is translated as CASSYGTSRVETQFF. This chain joins TRBV6-5 and TRBJ2-1; 9 nucleotides agree with TRBD2. The CDR3 has 15 residues. CDR1 is MNHEY, CDR2 SVGAGI, per germline. V was clipped by 2 bases and J by 13 bases; unmatched bases: 12.

This chain links TRBV15 with TRBJ2-3; TRBD2 matches 11 bases. Germline-derived CDR1 and CDR2 are LNHNV and YYDKDF (reference sequence). The CDR3 is 14 residues long. The V gene end was trimmed by 1 base and the J gene end by 8 bases; junction bases not matched to a gene: 2. This chain's CDR3 is CATSRGLAGGTQYF. For the CDR3, the DNA is TGTGCCACCAGCAGAGGTCTAGCGGGGGGTACGCAGTATTTT.

In this sample, this clonotype turned up a few times. The chain links TRBV6-5 to TRBJ2-3; 7 bases align to TRBD1. Germline CDR1 is MNHEY and CDR2 is SVGAGI. The J segment lost 1 base and the V segment lost 6 bases, leaving 7 bases of the junction unmatched. The CDR3 covers 15 residues. For the CDR3, the DNA is TGTGCCAGCAGGTTAGGGGGCTGGGGCACAGATACGCAGTATTTT. Translated: CASRLGGWGTDTQYF.

The table lists this clonotype with a few counts. This chain connects TRBV20-1 to TRBJ2-1; D assignment may be TRBD1 or TRBD2 (5 bases each). The V end was cut by 3 bases, the J end by 4 bases, with 19 bases between. This CDR3 contains 16 residues. Germline V CDR1 and CDR2: DFQATT, SNEGSKA (reference sequence). The CDR3 DNA reads TGCAGTGCTAGCTCGAGGGGTCGCTTCGTATACAATGAGCAGTTCTTC. This sequence encodes CSASSRGRFVYNEQFF.

The J gene is TRBJ2-3, the V gene TRBV20-1; 9 bases align to TRBD2. The length of the CDR3 is 16 residues. Germline V gives CDR1 DFQATT, CDR2 SNEGSKA (reference sequence). V lost 3 bases to trimming and J lost 2 bases; unmatched junction nucleotides: 9. CDR3 amino acids: CSASGGLAGLTDTQYF. DNA for the CDR3: TGCAGTGCTAGTGGGGGCCTAGCGGGGCTCACAGATACGCAGTATTTT.

The chain uses TRBV20-1 and TRBJ2-1, with 8 bases aligning to TRBD2. The tail of the sequence fits TRBJ2-7 better, so the J call may be wrong. The CDR3 is 16 residues long. The V gene's germline CDR1 is DFQATT and CDR2 SNEGSKA (reference sequence). The CDR3 here is CSARVARGASYNEQYF. In DNA, the CDR3 is TGCAGTGCTAGAGTTGCGCGGGGGGCCTCCTACAATGAGCAGTACTTC.

In this sample, this clonotype turned up a few times. The J gene is TRBJ1-6, the V gene TRBV27; D gene ambiguous. Germline V gene sequence: CDR1 MNHEY, CDR2 SMNVEV (reference sequence). This CDR3 comprises 17 residues. V dropped 5 bases and J dropped 8 bases, with 22 bases sitting between them. The CDR3 nucleotides are TGTGCCAGCAGTCCCCGACGGGAGGGCGGTTATGATTCACCCCTCCACTTT. This translates into CASSPRREGGYDSPLHF.

The gene calls are TRBV5-1 and TRBJ1-2; D not certain. The CDR3 spans 11 residues. Looked up from germline, CDR1 is SGHRS and CDR2 is YFSETQ. Trimming left V 7 bases short and J 2 bases short, with 6 bases between. CDR3 in amino acids: CASDKNYGYTF. For the CDR3, the DNA is TGCGCCAGCGACAAAAACTATGGCTACACCTTC.

In this sample, this clonotype turned up a few times. The genes are TRBV12-3 or TRBV12-4 and TRBJ2-3; 11 positions match TRBD2. V was clipped by 4 bases and J by 7 bases; unmatched bases: 16. The CDR3 length is 18 residues. This chain's CDR3 is CASSSLIPLAGGPNTQYF. In DNA, the CDR3 is TGTGCCAGCAGTTCCTTAATTCCTTTAGCGGGAGGGCCAAATACGCAGTATTTT.

This rearrangement joins TRBV28 to TRBJ2-7; TRBD1 matches at 9 bases. CDR3 length equals 14 residues. V was pared by 5 bases and J by 3 bases, with 5 bases of the junction left unmatched. The germline CDR1 and CDR2 sequences are MDHEN and SYDVKM. The CDR3 spells CASSKNRGLYEQYF. For the CDR3, the DNA is TGTGCCAGCAGTAAAAACAGGGGGCTCTACGAGCAGTACTTC.

The gene calls are TRBV6-5 and TRBJ1-1; 7 positions agree with TRBD1. V shed 2 bases and J 4 bases; nucleotides not matched to a gene: 7. Germline V gives CDR1 MNHEY, CDR2 SVGAGI. The CDR3 runs to 15 residues. In DNA, the CDR3 is TGTGCCAGCAGTTACGCGAAAGCAGGGGGCACTGAAGCTTTCTTT. This encodes CASSYAKAGGTEAFF.

This clonotype appeared a single time. CDR3 nucleotide sequence: TGTGCCAGCAGCCCCTTTCGAAATGAGCAGTTCTTC. This sequence encodes CASSPFRNEQFF. The V call is TRBV6-2 or TRBV6-3, the J call TRBJ2-1; D is ambiguous. Per the germline V gene, CDR1 is MNHEY and CDR2 is SVGEGT. Trimming shortened V by 6 bases and J by 7 bases, and 10 bases separated the two germline ends. The CDR3 consists of 12 residues.

This clonotype was seen only a few times. This chain links TRBV12-3 or TRBV12-4 with TRBJ2-3; the D gene could be TRBD1 or TRBD2 (5 bases each). CDR3 length: 16 amino acids. Trimming pared 2 bases from V and 0 bases from J, leaving 12 bases between. CDR3 DNA sequence: TGTGCCAGCAGTTTATGGGGACGGACTAGCACAGATACGCAGTATTTT. Translated, it gives CASSLWGRTSTDTQYF.

This clonotype turned up a few times. V is TRBV7-2 and J is TRBJ2-7; D ambiguous. Germline CDR1 is SGHTA and CDR2 is FQGNSA. The V end was cut by 6 bases, the J end by 1 base, with 19 bases between. This CDR3 contains 16 residues. CDR3 loop: CASRINSAVPSYEQYF. The DNA of the CDR3 is TGTGCCAGCAGGATAAATTCGGCGGTTCCTTCCTACGAGCAGTACTTC.

CDR3 coding DNA: TGTGCCAGCAGCTTCGGGGGTTCGCGCACTGAAGCTTTCTTT. Translated: CASSFGGSRTEAFF. The genes are TRBV7-2 and TRBJ1-1; perhaps TRBD1 as D (5 bases). V gave up 3 bases and J gave up 4 bases, with 12 bases separating them. In germline, CDR1 is SGHTA, CDR2 FQGNSA. The CDR3 runs 14 residues.

This chain links TRBV7-8 with TRBJ2-3, with TRBD1 identical over 8 bases. V lost 5 bases to trimming and J lost 2 bases; unmatched junction nucleotides: 6. The CDR3 runs 15 residues. Germline V gene sequence: CDR1 SGHVS, CDR2 FQNEAQ. The CDR3 nucleotides read TGTGCCAGCAGCACCCGGACAGGGCCCACAGATACGCAGTATTTT. This encodes CASSTRTGPTDTQYF. Full variable domain (outside the CDR3, taken from reference TRBV7-8 and TRBJ2-3): GAGVSQSPRYKVAKRGQDVALRCDPISGHVSLFWYQQALGQGPEFLTYFQNEAQLDKSGLPSDRFFAERPEGSVSTLKIQRTQQEDSAVYLCASSTRTGPTDTQYFGPGTRLTVL.

This clonotype was observed a handful of times. A much larger clone differs by one base, so this may be a read error. The chain recombines TRBV25-1 with TRBJ2-7, with 12 bases identical to TRBD2. Trimming removed 6 bases from V and 2 bases from J; junction bases left unmatched: 2. This CDR3 comprises 14 residues. CDR1 is MGHDK, CDR2 SYGVNS, per germline. The CDR3 DNA reads as TGTGCCAGCAGACGGACTAGCGGGACCTACGAGCAGTACTTC. Protein sequence: CASRRTSGTYEQYF.

The V gene is TRBV20-1, the J gene TRBJ2-1, with D unclear. The CDR3 is 11 residues long. Per germline, CDR1 DFQATT and CDR2 SNEGSKA (reference sequence). The V gene lost 6 bases and the J gene lost 7 bases, with 10 bases spanning the gap. The DNA of the CDR3 is TGCAGTGCCCGGACCCAGAATGAGCAGTTCTTC. This translates into CSARTQNEQFF.

The chain carries TRBV2 and TRBJ1-4; D unresolved. V lost 5 bases to trimming and J lost 7 bases, with 14 bases between them. The germline V gene has CDR1 SNHLY and CDR2 FYNNEI. The CDR3 is 14 residues long. The DNA of the CDR3 is TGTGCCAGCAGTCTTTGGGCCCCTGGTGAAAAACTGTTTTTT. Its translation: CASSLWAPGEKLFF.